This TCR beta chain originates from a study of human T cells and chemical hapten exposure. Across the whole study: In the roughly 23-week study, patients were dosed weekly with diphenylcyclopropenone on the scalp throughout.

Time point here: pre-sensitization, week 0. Treatment defined: therapeutic diphenylcyclopropenone sensitization with weekly scalp DPC. Single cDNA molecules in the library carried unique molecular identifiers attached during preparation. The authors' processing: Samples contained a median of roughly 100,000 TCRs, with a range of about 23,224 to 750,000. TCRdb used MiXCR to reprocess the RACE reads, holding one entry per CDR3 protein. These V and J calls rely on TCRdb rather than the paper's analysis. The data show roughly 60,000 distinct CDR3 sequences, 5.5% to 7.5% seen once. J was trimmed by 6 bases and V by 7 bases; bases with no gene match: 12. This CDR3 has 16 amino acids. Germline V gene lookup returns CDR1 SNHLY and CDR2 FYNNEI. This clonotype showed up many times.

The source was whole blood, collected in connection with sensitization to the hapten diphenylcyclopropenone (DPC). The receptor was derived from a woman aged 25 to 39 with alopecia areata. Some clones in this sample may be carry-over from other donors' samples. The chain has TRBV2 and TRBJ2-3, with 11 bases fitting TRBD2. In nucleotides, the CDR3 is TGTGCCAGCACGGATGGTAGCGGGGGGGCATCGGATACGCAGTATTTT. This translates into CASTDGSGGASDTQYF.